The present T cell receptor (beta chain) was sequenced within a study of beta chain features in type 1 diabetes. Broader study findings: Within the patient group, naive, central memory and Treg TCRB repertoires appeared more similar to each other than within healthy donors. VDJ junctions from patients with type 1 diabetes contained fewer insertions and more deletions. Type 1 diabetes patients showed a moderate but significant shortening of TCRB CDR3s in all four CD4+ subsets.

V was pared by 4 bases and J by 4 bases, with 10 bases between. This CDR3 contains 13 residues. Germline CDR1 reads SNHLY; CDR2 reads FYNNEI. Note on this clone: Its antigen remains unidentified.

The sequenced template was cDNA made from the entire isolated RNA. Assay used: immunoSEQ multiplex PCR; TCRdb lists only in-frame clones, some missing. Of roughly 150,000 clones detected, approximately 9.9% appear once; the ten largest clones hold 2.3%. This chain links TRBV2 with TRBJ1-2; TRBD1 might be the D (6 bases). Sample: central memory CD4+ T cells from blood. This sequence was found in a woman between 18 and 29 years old in good health. The CDR3, as DNA: TGTGCCAGCAGTGCGGACAGTTCCTATGGCTACACCTTC. Amino acid sequence: CASSADSSYGYTF.